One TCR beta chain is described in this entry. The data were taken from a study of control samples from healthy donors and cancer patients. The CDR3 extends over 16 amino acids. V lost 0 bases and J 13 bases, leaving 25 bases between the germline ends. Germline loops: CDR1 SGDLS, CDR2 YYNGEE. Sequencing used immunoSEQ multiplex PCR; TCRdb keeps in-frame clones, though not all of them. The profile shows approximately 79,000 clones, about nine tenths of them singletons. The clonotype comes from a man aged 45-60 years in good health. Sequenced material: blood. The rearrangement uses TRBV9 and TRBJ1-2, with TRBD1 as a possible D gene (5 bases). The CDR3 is CASSVGQLGRGRLPTF. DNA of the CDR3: TGTGCCAGCAGCGTAGGCCAGTTGGGGAGGGGACGGCTCCCCACCTTC.